These 27 T cell receptor beta chains came from one sample sequenced in a study of shared T cell receptors in the human thymus. Profiling relied on immunoSEQ multiplex PCR, and the TCRdb table lists in-frame clones only, not all of them. The sample contains around 65,000 clones, 90% to 95% of which appear only once. Sequences were obtained from thymocytes. The source is a human donor.

V usage is TRBV27 and J usage is TRBJ2-2; TRBD2 aligns across 12 bases. The CDR3 runs to 16 residues. Trimming removed 5 bases from V and 1 base from J; junction bases left unmatched: 2. Germline V gene lookup returns CDR1 MNHEY and CDR2 SMNVEV (reference sequence). Here the CDR3 DNA reads TGTGCCAGCAGTCCGGGACTAGCGGGGAACACCGGGGAGCTGTTTTTT. This translates into CASSPGLAGNTGELFF.

The chain employs TRBV7-9 and TRBJ2-7; D is possibly TRBD1 (6 bases). V lost 2 bases, J lost 0 bases, and 17 bases lay in between. CDR1 and CDR2 (germline): SEHNR, FQNEAQ (reference sequence). CDR3 length equals 17 residues. The CDR3 sequence is CASSLLGGQSLSYEQYF. CDR3 bases: TGTGCCAGCAGCTTATTAGGGGGTCAAAGTCTCTCCTACGAGCAGTACTTC.

The CDR3 bases are TGTGCCAGCAGCGTAGAGGGTTGGGACAGTGACTACACCTTC. Its translation is CASSVEGWDSDYTF. The chain combines TRBV9 with TRBJ1-2; 7 bases are shared with TRBD1. The CDR3 loop spans 14 amino acids. The germline gives CDR1 SGDLS, CDR2 YYNGEE. V lost 0 bases to trimming and J lost 10 bases; unmatched junction nucleotides: 9.

CDR3 amino acids: CATTGQGRYNEQFF. Written as DNA, the CDR3 is TGTGCCACCACCGGACAGGGCCGCTACAATGAGCAGTTCTTC. The chain has TRBV19 and TRBJ2-1, with 8 bases matching TRBD1. J lost 3 bases, V lost 10 bases, and 8 bases had no gene match. Germline V gene sequence: CDR1 LNHDA, CDR2 SQIVND (reference sequence). The CDR3 length is 14 residues. The full variable domain, in which reference TRBV19 and TRBJ2-1 provide the parts outside the CDR3, is DGGITQSPKYLFRKEGQNVTLSCEQNLNHDAMYWYRQDPGQGLRLIYYSQIVNDFQKGDIAEGYSVSREKKESFPLTVTSAQKNPTAFYLCATTGQGRYNEQFFGPGTRLTVL.

This clone was counted once. The chain is built from TRBV11-3 and TRBJ1-1; D remains ambiguous. This CDR3 is built from 14 residues. Germline V gene sequence: CDR1 SGHNT, CDR2 YENEEA. Between the trimmed V and J ends, which lost 1 base and 0 bases, there was a span of 6 bases. In nucleotides, the CDR3 is TGTGCCAGCAGCTTAGGACACATGAACACTGAAGCTTTCTTT. Its translation: CASSLGHMNTEAFF.

In regard to this clone: At one boundary the junction diverges from the germline segment, which might be a read error. V and J are TRBV6-5 and TRBJ1-4; 7 positions agree with TRBD1. CDR1 is MNHEY and CDR2 is SVGAGI in the germline V gene. The CDR3 contains 13 residues. The CDR3 is CASSRTGHEELFF. The CDR3 bases are TGTGCCAGCAGTCGGACAGGACATGAAGAACTGTTTTTT.

The chain has TRBV4-3 and TRBJ2-3; 8 bases map to TRBD2. CDR1 and CDR2 (germline): LGHNA, YSLEER. Trimming at V came to 4 bases and at J to 6 bases, leaving 9 bases not matched to a gene. The CDR3 has 15 amino acids. The DNA of the CDR3 is TGCGCCAGCAGCCGTAGACTAGCGACTTTGGATACGCAGTATTTT. This translates into CASSRRLATLDTQYF.

This clone was seen just once. The rearrangement joins TRBV18 to TRBJ2-7; 9 bases line up with TRBD1. V lost 3 bases and J lost 3; bases outside the gene matches: 9. This CDR3 comprises 16 residues. The V gene's germline CDR1 is KGHSH and CDR2 LQKENI. CDR3 bases: TGTGCCAGCTCACCCGTAGACAGGGGGGGCCTCTACGAGCAGTACTTC. Its protein product is CASSPVDRGGLYEQYF.

This clone was detected only a few times. The chain is built from TRBV4-1 and TRBJ1-1, with D uncertain. Germline-derived CDR1 and CDR2 are MGHRA and YSYEKL. The CDR3 spans 14 residues. The germline V and J ends were trimmed by 0 bases and 0 bases, with 5 bases remaining between them. CDR3 in DNA: TGCGCCAGCAGCCAAGAGGTGGTGAACACTGAAGCTTTCTTT. This codes for CASSQEVVNTEAFF.

This chain uses TRBV10-1 with TRBJ1-5; D might be TRBD1 (6 bases). Germline-derived CDR1 and CDR2 are WNHNN and SYGVQD (reference sequence). The CDR3 has 22 residues. The V end lost 2 bases, the J end lost 2 bases, and 31 bases lay between the germline ends. The CDR3 sequence is CASSERPRGPRIWENGNQPQHF. The CDR3 region has the DNA TGCGCCAGCAGTGAGAGACCCAGGGGACCCCGAATATGGGAAAACGGCAATCAGCCCCAGCATTTT.

V is TRBV4-3 and J is TRBJ2-6; 13 bases fit TRBD2. The germline V gene encodes CDR1 LGHNA and CDR2 YSLEER. V shed 0 bases, J shed 1 base, and the junction held 3 bases outside the gene matches. The CDR3 has 19 residues. DNA of the CDR3: TGCGCCAGCAGCCAAGAACTAGCGGGGGGGACGTCTGGGGCCAACGTCCTGACTTTC. Its protein product is CASSQELAGGTSGANVLTF.

This clone was counted once. This rearrangement joins TRBV28 to TRBJ2-7; D is possibly TRBD1 or TRBD2 (5 bases each). Germline-derived CDR1 and CDR2 are MDHEN and SYDVKM. Trimming removed 0 bases at V and 1 base at J, with 22 bases between. This CDR3 is 19 amino acids long. In nucleotides, the CDR3 is TGTGCCAGCAGTTTATGCATACGGGACCTAAAGTGCGTTTCCTACGAGCAGTACTTC. It is translated as CASSLCIRDLKCVSYEQYF.

The chain couples TRBV11-2 to TRBJ2-7, with D maybe TRBD1 (5 bases). Germline V gene lookup returns CDR1 SGHAT and CDR2 FQNNGV. Trimming removed 3 bases at V and 5 bases at J, with 11 bases between. The CDR3 loop spans 13 amino acids. The CDR3 nucleotides read TGTGCCAGCAGCTTCAGGGTGAAAAACGAGCAGTACTTC. This translates into CASSFRVKNEQYF.

The genes are TRBV7-2 and TRBJ1-6; D might be TRBD1 (6 bases). Germline values: CDR1 SGHTA, CDR2 FQGNSA. The CDR3 has 15 residues. Deletions cut 4 bases from V and 6 bases from J, with 13 bases between. Here the CDR3 DNA reads TGTGCCAGCAGCTCTTGGGGGCGGCCTAATTCACCCCTCCACTTT. Its translation is CASSSWGRPNSPLHF.

This chain links TRBV27 with TRBJ2-1, with 10 bases matching TRBD2. The J segment lost 2 bases and the V segment lost 6 bases, leaving 16 bases of the junction unmatched. This CDR3 contains 19 residues. In germline, CDR1 is MNHEY, CDR2 SMNVEV (reference sequence). The CDR3 coding sequence is TGTGCCAGCAGGGCCGGGACGGCCGGACTAGCGGTAGCCTACAATGAGCAGTTCTTC. Protein product: CASRAGTAGLAVAYNEQFF.

The CDR3 DNA follows: TGCGCCAGCAGCCAAGATGAGCGGACAGGGGGGCGTCTAGCCAAAAACATTCAGTACTTC. It is translated as CASSQDERTGGRLAKNIQYF. This chain links TRBV4-1 with TRBJ2-4; 10 bases agree with TRBD1. The J segment lost 0 bases and the V segment lost 0 bases, leaving 11 bases of the junction unmatched. CDR3 length: 20 residues. CDR1 MGHRA and CDR2 YSYEKL come from the germline V gene.

The chain joins TRBV7-9 to TRBJ2-5; possible D gene TRBD1, 6 bases. The CDR3 runs to 16 residues. Trimming took 5 bases from V and 1 from J, leaving 17 bases between them. Germline CDR1 is SEHNR and CDR2 is FQNEAQ (reference sequence). CDR3 nucleotide sequence: TGTGCCAGCAGCCTCTTCCCGGGACATCCCCAAGAGACCCAGTACTTC. As protein: CASSLFPGHPQETQYF.

CDR3 amino acids: CASKTGGPYQPQHF. The CDR3, as DNA: TGTGCCAGCAAGACAGGGGGCCCCTATCAGCCCCAGCATTTT. The chain carries TRBV2 and TRBJ1-5; 10 bases are a match to TRBD1. CDR1 is SNHLY, CDR2 FYNNEI, per germline. The CDR3 contains 14 residues. Trimming took 7 bases from V and 5 from J; bases not matched to a gene: 5.

The chain links TRBV4-1 to TRBJ2-6; D perhaps matches TRBD1 (6 bases). This CDR3 spans 19 amino acids. V lost 2 bases and J 0 bases, leaving 17 bases between the germline ends. Germline lookup yields CDR1 MGHRA and CDR2 YSYEKL. The CDR3 here is CASSQIRGGHHSGANVLTF. The CDR3 nucleotides are TGCGCCAGCAGCCAAATTCGAGGGGGACACCACTCTGGGGCCAACGTCCTGACTTTC.

The gene calls are TRBV12-2 and TRBJ1-5; the listed D gene, TRBD1, was not tested against the DNA. TRBV12-2 has pseudogene status. The CDR3 is 15 residues long. CDR3 bases: TGTGCAAGTCGCTTTAAGGGGTATAGCAATCAGCCCCAGCATTTT. Translating gives CASRFKGYSNQPQHF.

The V gene is TRBV6-5, the J gene TRBJ2-3, with D perhaps TRBD1 or TRBD2 (6 bases each). The CDR3 consists of 14 residues. Germline V lookup: CDR1 MNHEY, CDR2 SVGAGI. The V and J ends lost 7 bases and 5 bases respectively, with 16 bases between them. CDR3 coding DNA: TGTGCCAGCACCAAGGGGGGTTTTGAAGATACGCAGTATTTT. Encoded protein: CASTKGGFEDTQYF.

The chain uses TRBV5-5 and TRBJ2-2; D call uncertain. Trimming cost V 0 bases and J 0 bases, with 9 bases left between them. The CDR3 has 16 amino acids. Germline V gives CDR1 SGHKS, CDR2 YYEKEE (reference sequence). The CDR3 here is CASSLVNTANTGELFF. In DNA form, the CDR3 reads TGTGCCAGCAGCTTGGTTAACACGGCGAACACCGGGGAGCTGTTTTTT.

V and J are TRBV4-1 and TRBJ1-5, with 7 bases matching TRBD1. J was trimmed by 5 bases and V by 5 bases; bases with no gene match: 12. This CDR3 is 16 amino acids long. The germline CDR1 and CDR2 sequences are MGHRA and YSYEKL. The CDR3 coding sequence is TGCGCCAGCAGCTACCATCCGGGACAGTCGGATCAGCCCCAGCATTTT. Translating gives CASSYHPGQSDQPQHF.

The chain employs TRBV10-3 and TRBJ2-3; TRBD2 matches 13 bases. Germline V gives CDR1 ENHRY, CDR2 SYGVKD. CDR3 length equals 18 residues. J gave up 1 base and V 4 bases, and 8 bases lay outside the gene matches. CDR3 residues: CAISVRTSGGRGTDTQYF. The CDR3 DNA reads as TGTGCCATCAGTGTAAGGACTAGCGGGGGCCGTGGCACAGATACGCAGTATTTT.

The chain recombines TRBV5-4 with TRBJ2-2; tentative D call: TRBD1 (6 bases). The germline V gene encodes CDR1 SGHNT and CDR2 YYREEE (reference sequence). Trimming took off 3 bases at V and 5 bases at J, with 20 bases between the two ends. The length of the CDR3 is 17 residues. The CDR3, as DNA: TGTGCCAGCAGCTCCAAGGCTTACAGGGTTTCGACCGGGGAGCTGTTTTTT. Amino acids: CASSSKAYRVSTGELFF.

This chain joins TRBV9 and TRBJ1-1; no firm D call. From germline, CDR1 is SGDLS and CDR2 YYNGEE. Deletions cut 3 bases from V and 7 bases from J, with 13 bases between. The CDR3 covers 13 residues. CDR3 sequence: CASSAVQPFEAFF. DNA of the CDR3: TGTGCCAGCAGCGCGGTCCAGCCCTTTGAAGCTTTCTTT.

The gene calls are TRBV11-2 and TRBJ1-2; 9 bases are a match to TRBD1. CDR3 length equals 16 residues. Trimming cost V 0 bases and J 4 bases; bases outside gene matches: 6. Germline V lookup: CDR1 SGHAT, CDR2 FQNNGV. CDR3 protein: CASSLDEGTGTYGYTF. In DNA form, the CDR3 reads TGTGCCAGCAGCTTAGATGAGGGGACAGGGACCTATGGCTACACCTTC.